This T cell receptor (beta chain) is from a study of beta chain features in type 1 diabetes. The ends lost 2 bases at V and 3 bases at J; junction bases unmatched: 9. CDR3 length: 17 amino acids. Germline CDR1 reads SGHVS; CDR2 reads FQNEAQ. This clone appeared a few times. The study reverse transcribed the entire isolated RNA, so it sequenced expressed TCRB transcripts. Profiling relied on immunoSEQ multiplex PCR, and the TCRdb table lists in-frame clones only, not all of them. In the table there are over 350,000 clones, approximately 16% of which are singletons. The rearrangement links TRBV7-8 to TRBJ1-5, with 8 bases aligning to TRBD1. The receptor's source is a woman aged 18 to 35 in good health. Material: naive CD4+ T cells from blood. The CDR3 loop is CASSLLMDRAINQPQHF. The CDR3 DNA reads TGTGCCAGCAGCTTACTTATGGACAGGGCCATCAATCAGCCCCAGCATTTT. Using reference TRBV7-8 and TRBJ1-5 for the parts outside the CDR3, the full variable domain is GAGVSQSPRYKVAKRGQDVALRCDPISGHVSLFWYQQALGQGPEFLTYFQNEAQLDKSGLPSDRFFAERPEGSVSTLKIQRTQQEDSAVYLCASSLLMDRAINQPQHFGDGTRLSIL.